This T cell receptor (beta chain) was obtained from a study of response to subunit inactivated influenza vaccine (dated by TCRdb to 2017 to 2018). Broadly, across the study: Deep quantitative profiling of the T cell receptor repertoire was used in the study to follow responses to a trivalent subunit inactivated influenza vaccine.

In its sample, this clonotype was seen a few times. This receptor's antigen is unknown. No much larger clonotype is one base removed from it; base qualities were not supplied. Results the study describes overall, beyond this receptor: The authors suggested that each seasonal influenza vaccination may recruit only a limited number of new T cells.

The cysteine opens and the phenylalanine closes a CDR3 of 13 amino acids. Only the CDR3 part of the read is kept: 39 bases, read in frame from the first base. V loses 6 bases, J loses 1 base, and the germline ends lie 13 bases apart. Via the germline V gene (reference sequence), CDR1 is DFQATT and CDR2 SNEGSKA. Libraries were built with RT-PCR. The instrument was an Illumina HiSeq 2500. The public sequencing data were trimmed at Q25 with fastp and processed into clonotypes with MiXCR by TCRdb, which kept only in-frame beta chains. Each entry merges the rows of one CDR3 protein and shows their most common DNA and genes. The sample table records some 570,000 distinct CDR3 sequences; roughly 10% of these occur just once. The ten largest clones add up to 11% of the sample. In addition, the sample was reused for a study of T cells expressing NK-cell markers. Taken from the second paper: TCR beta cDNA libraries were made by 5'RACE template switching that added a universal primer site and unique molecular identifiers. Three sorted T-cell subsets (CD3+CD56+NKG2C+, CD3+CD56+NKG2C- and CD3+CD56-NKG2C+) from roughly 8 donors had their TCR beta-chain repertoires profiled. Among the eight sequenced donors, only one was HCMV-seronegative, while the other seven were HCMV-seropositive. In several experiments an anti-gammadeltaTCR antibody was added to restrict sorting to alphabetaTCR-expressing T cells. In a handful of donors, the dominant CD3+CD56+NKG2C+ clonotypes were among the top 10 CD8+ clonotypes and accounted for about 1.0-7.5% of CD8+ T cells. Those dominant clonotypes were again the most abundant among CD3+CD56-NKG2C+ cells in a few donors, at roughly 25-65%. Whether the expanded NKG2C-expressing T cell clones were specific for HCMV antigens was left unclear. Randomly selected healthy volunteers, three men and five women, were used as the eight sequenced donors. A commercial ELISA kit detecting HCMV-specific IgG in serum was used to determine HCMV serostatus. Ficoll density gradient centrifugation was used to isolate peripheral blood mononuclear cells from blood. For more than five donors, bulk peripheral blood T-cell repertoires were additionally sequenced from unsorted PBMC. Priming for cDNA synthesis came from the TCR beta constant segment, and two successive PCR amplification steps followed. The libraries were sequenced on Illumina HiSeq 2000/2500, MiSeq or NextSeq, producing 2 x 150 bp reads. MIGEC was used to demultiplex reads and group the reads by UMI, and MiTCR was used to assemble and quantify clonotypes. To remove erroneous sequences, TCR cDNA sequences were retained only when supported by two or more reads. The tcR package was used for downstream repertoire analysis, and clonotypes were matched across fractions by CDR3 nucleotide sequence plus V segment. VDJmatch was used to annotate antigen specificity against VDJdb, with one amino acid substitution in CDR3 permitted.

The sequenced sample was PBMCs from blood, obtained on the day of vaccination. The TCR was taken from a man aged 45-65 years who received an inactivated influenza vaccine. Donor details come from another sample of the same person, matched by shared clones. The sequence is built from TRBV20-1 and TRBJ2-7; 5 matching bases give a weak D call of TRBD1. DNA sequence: TGCAGTGCCCCTGGGGCGCCATCCTACGAGCAGTACTTC. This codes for CSAPGAPSYEQYF.